This T cell receptor beta chain was obtained from a study of early T cells in non-severe SARS-CoV-2 infection. Turning to the study itself: Bulk RNA isolated from unsorted whole blood underwent sequencing; chains were not paired. General observations from the study: Clonotype matching in VDJdb favored anti-spike CD8 responses and did not capture private and CD4 specificities.

A note on this clonotype: Its antigen is unknown.

One entry per CDR3 protein, called by TCRdb with MiXCR from the 5' RACE reads. The sample holds 80,000 to 100,000 distinct CDR3 sequences, over 13% seen once. What was sequenced was whole blood. This receptor was identified in an adult who was a healthcare worker with PCR-confirmed SARS-CoV-2 infection or an uninfected control (not recorded which).

The CDR3 is CASSQDRGRVYGYTF. Here the CDR3 DNA reads TGCGCCAGCAGCCAAGACAGGGGGCGCGTCTATGGCTACACCTTC. The chain links TRBV4-1 to TRBJ1-2; TRBD1 matches 8 bases. This CDR3 spans 15 amino acids. V was pared by 0 bases and J by 4 bases, with 4 bases of the junction left unmatched. CDR1 is MGHRA, CDR2 YSYEKL, per germline.